The 5 T cell receptor beta chains given below trace back to one sample, sequenced in a study of regulatory T cells in long-lasting Graves disease. Time point meaning: newly diagnosed GD, antithyroid drugs for less than 3 months. RNA extracted from PBMCs served as the sequencing template. Construction of the TCR beta libraries employed iRepertoire HTBI primers in conjunction with Arm-PCR of CDR3 regions. Via MiXCR, TCRdb re-called the multiplex PCR reads, giving one row per CDR3 protein. The table includes around 230,000 distinct CDR3 sequences, about 16% detected once. The specimen comprised peripheral blood mononuclear cells (PBMCs), sampled at new diagnosis, from a patient treated with antithyroid drugs. Receptors were obtained from a female donor with Graves disease.

This clonotype has ten or more counts. The chain has TRBV7-2 and TRBJ2-1, with 15 bases that match TRBD2. Germline loops: CDR1 SGHTA, CDR2 FQGNSA. Trimming at V came to 2 bases and at J to 0 bases, leaving 8 bases not matched to a gene. This CDR3 comprises 20 residues. CDR3 sequence: CASSLWGLAGGLNSYNEQFF. In DNA form, the CDR3 reads TGTGCCAGCAGCTTATGGGGACTAGCGGGAGGACTAAACTCCTACAATGAGCAGTTCTTC.

The sample holds many counts of this clonotype. This chain joins TRBV10-3 and TRBJ1-1; 8 bases fit TRBD1. This CDR3 spans 14 amino acids. Looked up from germline, CDR1 is ENHRY and CDR2 is SYGVKD. Losses at the gene ends were 4 bases for V and 5 bases for J; bases not matched to a gene: 6. CDR3 nucleotides: TGTGCCATCAGTGTTGACAGGGGAGGAACTGAAGCTTTCTTT. It encodes CAISVDRGGTEAFF.

The chain uses TRBV6-2 or TRBV6-3 and TRBJ2-1, with TRBD1 matching 7 bases. The CDR3 has 16 amino acids. Germline loops: CDR1 MNHEY, CDR2 SVGEGT. Trimming removed 2 bases from V and 4 bases from J; junction bases left unmatched: 8. The CDR3 nucleotides are TGTGCCAGCAGTTACGGAGCCAGGGGGTTTTACAATGAGCAGTTCTTC. It translates to CASSYGARGFYNEQFF.

This clonotype was recorded many times. CDR3 DNA sequence: TGTGCCAGCAGTTCTCCGGGACAGGGGAACACCGGGGAGCTGTTTTTT. It yields the protein CASSSPGQGNTGELFF. The chain uses TRBV6-5 and TRBJ2-2; 9 nucleotides align to TRBD1. CDR3 length: 16 amino acids. Germline trimming cut 4 bases from V and 1 base from J; bases unmatched to any gene: 4. Germline CDR1 reads MNHEY; CDR2 reads SVGAGI.

This clonotype was seen ten or more times. This chain connects TRBV24-1 to TRBJ2-7; D assignment may be TRBD1 or TRBD2 (5 bases each). CDR3 length: 13 amino acids. Germline V lookup: CDR1 KGHDR, CDR2 SFDVKD. V lost 4 bases and J lost 5, with 11 bases in between. The CDR3 here is CATSESGAHEQYF. The CDR3 coding sequence is TGTGCCACCAGTGAGTCCGGGGCGCACGAGCAGTACTTC.